This is a list of T cell receptor beta chains from one sample in a study of beta chain features in type 1 diabetes. Clones were sequenced by immunoSEQ multiplex PCR, and TCRdb holds only the in-frame ones, with some missing. The data show fewer than 400,000 clones, roughly 8% seen once. Material: central memory CD4+ T cells from blood. Source of these receptors: a woman aged 18 to 35 in good health. CDR3s include the opening cysteine and the closing phenylalanine or tryptophan. The D gene is left open where the match is weak. Where a row states a size, it is once, few, many or the class of an expanded clone; other rows omit it.

abundance	v_gene	j_gene	d_gene	CDR3nt	CDR3aa
many	TRBV7-9	TRBJ1-1	.	TGTGCCAGCAGCCCACGGACAACGCGGGAGGGAGAAGCTTTCTTT	CASSPRTTREGEAFF
.	TRBV4-2	TRBJ1-5	.	TGTGCCAGCAGCCAAGCTAGGGAAAGCAATCAGCCCCAGCATTTT	CASSQARESNQPQHF
.	TRBV2	TRBJ2-7	.	TGTGCCAGCAGTGAAGGCCGCGGAAGCTACGAGCAGTACTTC	CASSEGRGSYEQYF
few	TRBV10-3	TRBJ2-2	TRBD1	TGTGCCATCGGGGACAGTCTCACCGGGGAGCTGTTTTTT	CAIGDSLTGELFF
few	TRBV6-5	TRBJ2-3	.	TGTGCCAGCAGGGGAGATAGACTGAACACAGATACGCAGTATTTT	CASRGDRLNTDTQYF
few	TRBV27	TRBJ1-5	TRBD1	TGTGCCAGCAGTCCAACGCTGGGGACAGCTAGCAATCAGCCCCAGCATTTT	CASSPTLGTASNQPQHF
.	TRBV9	TRBJ2-7	.	TGTGCCAGCAGCGTAGGACCGTTCTACGAGCAGTACTTC	CASSVGPFYEQYF
.	TRBV11-2	TRBJ2-4	TRBD1	TGTGCCAGCAGCCTGACTCGGACAGGGAGGAACATTCAGTACTTC	CASSLTRTGRNIQYF
few	TRBV9	TRBJ2-1	TRBD2	TGTGCCAGCAGCGTTGAGCGGGAGATCGGGGAGCAGTTCTTC	CASSVEREIGEQFF
few	TRBV6-5	TRBJ2-1	TRBD2	TGTGCCAGCAGTTTTCGAGCGGGAGGGCCAACCGAGCAGTTCTTC	CASSFRAGGPTEQFF
.	TRBV7-2	TRBJ2-5	.	TGTGCCAGCAGCCTAAACCTTGGGGAGACCCAGTACTTC	CASSLNLGETQYF
.	TRBV20-1	TRBJ2-2	.	TGCAGTGTCTATAACACCGGGAAGCTGTTTTTT	CSVYNTGKLFF
few	TRBV27	TRBJ2-2	.	TGTGCCAGCAGTTTATATGCTACGAACACCGGGGAGCTGTTTTTT	CASSLYATNTGELFF
many	TRBV4-2	TRBJ2-1	TRBD1	TGTGCCAGCAGCCAGGGACAGGGTAGGGTGGGGTCCTACAATGAGCAGTTCTTC	CASSQGQGRVGSYNEQFF
many	TRBV14	TRBJ2-1	.	TGTGCCAGCAGCCAAGAGGGATCGCAGTTCTTC	CASSQEGSQFF
few	TRBV5-1	TRBJ1-4	.	TGCGCCAGCAGCTTGGAAGGGGGGCAGAGAGAAAAACTGTTTTTT	CASSLEGGQREKLFF
.	TRBV7-9	TRBJ2-2	.	TGTGCCAGCAGTCTAGGGAGGTGGCGGCCCTCAGGGACCGGGGAGCTGTTTTTT	CASSLGRWRPSGTGELFF
.	TRBV25-1	TRBJ1-2	TRBD1	TGTGCCAGCAGTCGCGGACAGGGAGGAGGTGGCTACACCTTC	CASSRGQGGGGYTF
few	TRBV4-3	TRBJ1-1	.	TGCGCCAGCAGCCAAGATTCCATGGGGGGGAACACTGAAGCTTTCTTT	CASSQDSMGGNTEAFF
.	TRBV11-2	TRBJ2-3	.	TGTGCCAGCAGCCGCGGGACCGGGGCGGCCCAGTGGGATACGCAGTATTTT	CASSRGTGAAQWDTQYF
few	TRBV19	TRBJ2-1	.	TGTGCCAGTAGTATGGGGGTGGCGGTGGAGCAGTTCTTC	CASSMGVAVEQFF
.	TRBV28	TRBJ2-1	.	TGTGCCAGCAGCTACTACAGGTATGAGCAGTTCTTC	CASSYYRYEQFF
few	TRBV29-1	TRBJ2-2	.	TGCAGCGTTGGAAGAGGGGCCGGGGAGCTGTTTTTT	CSVGRGAGELFF
.	TRBV5-1	TRBJ2-1	TRBD2	TGCGCCAGCAGCTTGGCCGGTAGGGCTAGCGGGACTAATGAGCAGTTCTTC	CASSLAGRASGTNEQFF
.	TRBV7-9	TRBJ2-7	.	TGTGCCAGCAGCCTAGGTTTACAGTTGGCCTACGAGCAGTACTTC	CASSLGLQLAYEQYF
few	TRBV5-1	TRBJ2-1	TRBD2	TGCGCCAGCAGCTTGGGTCGGGAGGGTGCGGTTTCAAGGAATGAGCAGTTCTTC	CASSLGREGAVSRNEQFF
few	TRBV4-3	TRBJ2-1	.	TGCGCCAGCAGCGATAGCGGTCACAATGAGCAGTTCTTC	CASSDSGHNEQFF
few	TRBV4-2	TRBJ2-1	TRBD2	TGTGCCAGCAGCCAAGGACTAGCGGACAATGAGCAGTTCTTC	CASSQGLADNEQFF
.	TRBV11-1	TRBJ2-7	.	TGTGCCAGCAGCTTAGCGGCAGGGCCTACCTACGAGCAGTACTTC	CASSLAAGPTYEQYF